One sample yielded the 10 T cell receptor beta chains listed below, sequenced in a study of blood T cells in healthy people across ages. With a J-beta primer mix and a sample-barcoded 5' primer, a second PCR ran 7 to 11 cycles. TCRdb recomputed calls from the 5' RACE reads with MiXCR, one row per CDR3 protein. This sample has around 650,000 distinct CDR3 sequences, with around 32% found just once. The sequenced material came from blood. The receptors come from an elderly woman in good health.

The sample holds many counts of this clonotype. This chain joins TRBV7-6 and TRBJ2-3; 11 bases are shared with TRBD2. J gave up 4 bases and V 2 bases, and 11 bases lay outside the gene matches. CDR3 size: 18 residues. The germline V gene encodes CDR1 SGHVS and CDR2 FNYEAQ. The CDR3 spells CASSLSISGGASADTQYF. The CDR3 DNA is TGTGCCAGCAGCTTAAGTATTAGCGGGGGGGCATCGGCAGATACGCAGTATTTT.

This clonotype was counted ten times or more. The V and J genes are TRBV5-1 and TRBJ1-2; D might be TRBD1 (6 bases). Per germline, CDR1 SGHRS and CDR2 YFSETQ. The CDR3 is made up of 16 amino acids. V was cut by 4 bases and J by 6 bases, with 22 bases left in between. The CDR3 nucleotides are TGCGCCAGCAGCCCGCGGGGACCGGCCGAGGGGGATGGCTACACCTTC. Encoded protein: CASSPRGPAEGDGYTF.

J is TRBJ1-1 and V is TRBV30, with a tentative D call TRBD1 (6 bases). V was trimmed by 3 bases and J by 6 bases, leaving 11 bases between them. CDR1 and CDR2 (germline): GTSNPN, SVGIG (reference sequence). There are 12 residues in the CDR3. The CDR3 DNA follows: TGTGCCTGGAGCTTCAGACAGGCTGAAGCTTTCTTT. The encoded protein is CAWSFRQAEAFF.

This chain uses TRBV20-1 with TRBJ2-7; 13 bases agree with TRBD2. The CDR3 extends over 16 amino acids. V was pared by 6 bases and J by 0 bases, with 8 bases of the junction left unmatched. Per the germline V gene, CDR1 is DFQATT and CDR2 is SNEGSKA (reference sequence). The CDR3 is CSALGTSGESSYEQYF. The CDR3 DNA sequence: TGCAGTGCACTCGGGACTAGCGGGGAGAGCTCCTACGAGCAGTACTTC.

The chain carries TRBV28 and TRBJ2-5, with no clear D. The CDR3 has 14 residues. V lost 6 bases and J lost 5, with 16 bases in between. Germline assignment: CDR1 MDHEN and CDR2 SYDVKM. CDR3 loop: CASRIIGRLETQYF. The CDR3 region has the DNA TGTGCCAGCAGGATCATCGGGCGGTTGGAGACCCAGTACTTC.

This clonotype was detected a few times. This chain connects TRBV18 to TRBJ1-6; D remains ambiguous. The germline CDR1 and CDR2 sequences are KGHSH and LQKENI. Trimming took 2 bases from V and 10 from J, leaving 15 bases between them. The CDR3 covers 15 residues. The CDR3 region has the DNA TGTGCCAGCTCACCAGAGGACGGTTTTAACTCACCCCTCCACTTT. Its protein is CASSPEDGFNSPLHF. The whole variable domain, filled in from reference TRBV18 and TRBJ1-6, reads NAGVMQNPRHLVRRRGQEARLRCSPMKGHSHVYWYRQLPEEGLKFMVYLQKENIIDESGMPKERFSAEFPKEGPSILRIQQVVRGDSAAYFCASSPEDGFNSPLHFGNGTRLTVT.

This clonotype has just a few counts. The chain couples TRBV27 to TRBJ1-1, with 11 bases that match TRBD1. J lost 5 bases, V lost 2 bases, and 7 bases had no gene match. CDR1 and CDR2 (germline): MNHEY, SMNVEV (reference sequence). This CDR3 has 16 residues. The CDR3 DNA is TGTGCCAGCAGTTTAGGGGAGGACAGGGGGCTAACTGAAGCTTTCTTT. Translating it yields CASSLGEDRGLTEAFF.

This clonotype appeared many times. The rearrangement uses TRBV7-3 and TRBJ2-3; 8 bases fit TRBD1. The CDR3 length is 13 residues. CDR1 SGHTA and CDR2 FQGTGA come from the germline V gene. J gave up 4 bases and V 3 bases, and 0 bases lay outside the gene matches. In nucleotides, the CDR3 is TGTGCCAGCAGCTTGGACAGGGCAGATACGCAGTATTTT. It translates to CASSLDRADTQYF.

This sequence joins TRBV7-2 and TRBJ2-7, with D perhaps TRBD1 (6 bases). CDR3 length equals 17 residues. The germline gives CDR1 SGHTA, CDR2 FQGNSA. The V and J ends lost 1 base and 0 bases respectively, with 16 bases between them. The CDR3 sequence: CASSLDGLQGISYEQYF. CDR3 nucleotide sequence: TGTGCCAGCAGCTTAGACGGTTTACAGGGAATCTCCTACGAGCAGTACTTC.

This clonotype came up many times. The rearrangement links TRBV30 to TRBJ2-1; D possibly matches TRBD1 or TRBD2 (5 bases each). V was shortened by 6 bases and J by 9 bases, with 12 bases between the two germline ends. This CDR3 spans 11 amino acids. Germline V gene sequence: CDR1 GTSNPN, CDR2 SVGIG (reference sequence). The CDR3 protein is CACPIGGEQFF. The CDR3 nucleotides are TGTGCCTGCCCGATTGGGGGTGAGCAGTTCTTC.